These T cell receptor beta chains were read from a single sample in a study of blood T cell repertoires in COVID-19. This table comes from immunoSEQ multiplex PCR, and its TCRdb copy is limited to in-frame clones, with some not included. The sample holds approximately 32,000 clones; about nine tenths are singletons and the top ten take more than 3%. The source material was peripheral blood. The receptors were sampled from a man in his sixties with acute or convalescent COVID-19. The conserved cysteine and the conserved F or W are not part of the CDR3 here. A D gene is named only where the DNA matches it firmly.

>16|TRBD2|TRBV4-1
ASSQDLEASGGINEQF
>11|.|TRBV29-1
SVELQMNTEAF
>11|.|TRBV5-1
ASSSYRDGELF
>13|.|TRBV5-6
ASSLRATQGSPLH
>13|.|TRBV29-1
SVEGRTGKQETQY
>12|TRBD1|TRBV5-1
ASSWTGRNTEAF
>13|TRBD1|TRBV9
ASSPWAGGPYEQY
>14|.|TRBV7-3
ASSPPDSSGANVLT
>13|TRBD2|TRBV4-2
ASSQSTGTIDTQY
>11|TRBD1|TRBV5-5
ASSRDSYTEAF
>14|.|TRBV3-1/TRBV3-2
ASSQDYRGTSDTQY
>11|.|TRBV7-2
ASRPGNTGELF
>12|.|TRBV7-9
ASSLVGVGETQY
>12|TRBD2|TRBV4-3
ASSRGLAETLQF
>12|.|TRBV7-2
ASSLNGGQETQY
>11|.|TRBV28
ASSSGVFYGYT
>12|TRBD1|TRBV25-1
ASSGTGGNEKLF
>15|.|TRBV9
ASSVVGGTANTGELF
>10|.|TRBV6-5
ASSYPTGELF
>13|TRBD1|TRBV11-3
ASSPRQGAGNTIY
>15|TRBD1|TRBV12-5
ASGFSGQGGYTGELF
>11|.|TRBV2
ASSEKFRVEPT
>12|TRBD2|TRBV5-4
ASSLRLAGSEQY
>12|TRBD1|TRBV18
ASSRGQGNSPLH
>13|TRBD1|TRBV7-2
ASSLGQGANLEQY
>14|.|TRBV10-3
AISEPRGGSSYEQY
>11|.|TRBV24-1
ATGRGGDQPQH
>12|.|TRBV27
ASAPVGLGGTQY
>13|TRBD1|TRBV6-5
ASSYSGQSRYEQF
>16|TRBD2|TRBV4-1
ASSPEPRLASRRGEQF
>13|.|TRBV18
ASSPGEGDYTEAF
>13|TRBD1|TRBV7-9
ASSLIDRGINEQY
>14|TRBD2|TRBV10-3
ATRLQPGLADNEQF
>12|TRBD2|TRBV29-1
SVETSGRGYEQF
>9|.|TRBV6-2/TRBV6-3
ASSSGFGQY
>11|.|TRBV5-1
ASSSGVNTEAF
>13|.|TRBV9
ASSPESLGTGELF
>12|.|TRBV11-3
ASSLGRGNTEAF
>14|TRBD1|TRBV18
ASSRSGQGSTGELF
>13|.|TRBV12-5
ASGFSGQLIGELF
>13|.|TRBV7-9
ASSLVAGVRETQY
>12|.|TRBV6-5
ASSYAQGWHTQY
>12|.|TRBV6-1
ASSEGTEQETQY
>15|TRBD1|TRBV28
ASSPSTPGQGAKGYT
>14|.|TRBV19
ASSYGSLGKDTEAF
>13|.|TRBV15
ATSRRGTTNEKLF